This T cell receptor beta chain came from a study of vaccination and CD4 T cells after COVID-19. At the level of the study: The post-vaccine samples came a median around 71 days after dose two (range 14 to 241). Overlapping peptides covering the spike proteins of SARS-CoV-2, HCoV-NL63, HCoV-OC43 and HCoV-229E were added to stimulate cells.

Regarding treatment: approximately 9-day PBMC culture with coronavirus spike peptide pools or control peptides (ViraFEST assay). Negative selection recovered the CD4+ T cells once they had spent approximately ten days in culture. Worth noting for this clonotype: Its antigen is currently unknown.

Sequencing of DNA taken from cultured CD4+ T cells relied on the Oncomine TCR Beta short-read assay. TCRdb used MiXCR to reprocess the PCR reads, holding one entry per CDR3 protein. The table lists about 12,000 distinct CDR3 sequences, less than 40% of them singletons. The source is a human donor with COVID-19. The source material was cultured CD4+ T cells from blood.

This chain's CDR3 is CASSPSGSPGAFF. DNA for the CDR3: TGTGCCAGCAGCCCATCGGGGTCCCCAGGCGCTTTCTTT. This sequence joins TRBV7-2 and TRBJ1-1; no reliable D call. V was trimmed by 5 bases and J by 11 bases, leaving 18 bases between them. The CDR3 is 13 amino acids. The germline gives CDR1 SGHTA, CDR2 FQGNSA.